Described below is a single T cell receptor beta chain sequence and its context. What it binds is not known. This entry is derived from a study of OX40 agonist ivuxolimab in advanced cancers. On the study more broadly: Patients receiving dose escalation had hepatocellular carcinoma, melanoma, renal cell or head and neck cancer. Checkpoint inhibitors had been given previously to roughly 36% of patients.

TCRdb keeps only in-frame clones here, not all; method: immunoSEQ multiplex PCR. The sample lists tens of thousands of clones; 94% were seen once. V lost 0 bases and J lost 8, with 19 bases in between. Looked up from germline, CDR1 is MGHRA and CDR2 is YSYEKL. The CDR3 extends over 16 amino acids. Findings and limits, study-wide: The investigators did not determine what antigen specificity the expanded peripheral T cells had.

This sequence originates from an adult with an advanced solid tumor such as melanoma, head and neck, liver or kidney cancer. This specimen consisted of CD4+ or CD8+ T cells sorted from blood, obtained in a trial of the OX40 agonist ivuxolimab. The chain links TRBV4-1 to TRBJ1-2; the D gene is possibly TRBD1 (5 bases). The CDR3 DNA is TGCGCCAGCAGCCAAGAGGGGGAAGGCCCCTTTCGGGGCTACACCTTC. It specifies CASSQEGEGPFRGYTF.